Each of the 11 T cell receptor beta chains below was sequenced from the same sample in a study of blood T cell repertoires in COVID-19. This table comes from immunoSEQ multiplex PCR, and its TCRdb copy is limited to in-frame clones, with some not included. The repertoire holds 250,000 to 300,000 clones, with 75% to 90% as singletons. Sequencing was carried out using peripheral blood. These receptors were obtained from a woman between 65 and 79 years old with acute or convalescent COVID-19.

The table lists this clone with a count of one. The rearrangement uses TRBV6-1 and TRBJ1-4; 8 bases line up with TRBD1. Germline V gene data show CDR1 as MNHNS and CDR2 as SASEGT. The CDR3 totals 16 residues. V shed 2 bases, J shed 8 bases, and the junction held 10 bases outside the gene matches. The CDR3 DNA reads TGTGCCAGCAGTGAAAAATCGGGACAGGTCTACGAAAAACTGTTTTTT. Residues: CASSEKSGQVYEKLFF.

V usage is TRBV3-1 (or the pseudogene TRBV3-2) and J usage is TRBJ1-5; D is ambiguous. The V end was cut by 2 bases, the J end by 3 bases, with 14 bases between. Per germline, CDR1 LGHDT and CDR2 YNNKEL (reference sequence). This CDR3 comprises 16 residues. CDR3 in amino acids: CASSQFGRYNNQPQHF. CDR3 DNA sequence: TGTGCCAGCAGCCAATTTGGGCGTTATAACAATCAGCCCCAGCATTTT.

V is TRBV10-1 and J is TRBJ2-3; TRBD1 agrees at 7 bases. Germline loops: CDR1 WNHNN, CDR2 SYGVQD (reference sequence). The CDR3 has 14 residues. V dropped 4 bases and J dropped 3; count of bases not matched to a gene: 4. This CDR3 reads CASSGGQLTDTQYF. DNA for the CDR3: TGCGCCAGCAGTGGGGGACAGTTAACAGATACGCAGTATTTT.

The chain carries TRBV2 and TRBJ1-2, with 7 bases matching TRBD1. This CDR3 contains 14 residues. The V gene end was trimmed by 3 bases and the J gene end by 5 bases; junction bases not matched to a gene: 6. CDR1 is SNHLY and CDR2 is FYNNEI in the germline V gene. The CDR3 sequence is CASSDRQGRYGYTF. The CDR3 DNA follows: TGTGCCAGCAGTGACCGACAGGGCCGGTATGGCTACACCTTC. Full variable domain (missing parts from reference TRBV2 and TRBJ1-2): EPEVTQTPSHQVTQMGQEVILRCVPISNHLYFYWYRQILGQKVEFLVSFYNNEISEKSEIFDDQFSVERPDGSNFTLKIRSTKLEDSAMYFCASSDRQGRYGYTFGSGTRLTVV.

The chain joins TRBV6-5 to TRBJ1-2; TRBD1 matches 8 bases. Trimming cost V 4 bases and J 7 bases; bases outside gene matches: 14. This CDR3 has 16 residues. The V gene's germline CDR1 is MNHEY and CDR2 SVGAGI. The CDR3 loop is CASSFLPPGQGRGYTF. The CDR3 DNA reads as TGTGCCAGCAGTTTTCTCCCCCCTGGACAGGGCCGTGGCTACACCTTC.

V and J are TRBV3-1 (or the pseudogene TRBV3-2) and TRBJ2-3; a possible D gene is TRBD2 (5 bases). The CDR3 is 14 amino acids. The V and J ends lost 4 bases and 4 bases respectively, with 12 bases between them. CDR1 is LGHDT, CDR2 YNNKEL, per germline (reference sequence). DNA of the CDR3: TGTGCCAGCAGCCTCACTAGTAACCCAGATACGCAGTATTTT. This encodes CASSLTSNPDTQYF.

The V and J genes are TRBV6-5 and TRBJ1-2; no reliable D call. V was clipped by 0 bases and J by 5 bases, with 10 bases between them. The CDR3 is 14 amino acids. CDR1 and CDR2 from the germline V gene are MNHEY and SVGAGI. The CDR3 DNA is TGTGCCAGCAGTTACTCGTTAGAGGGATATGGCTACACCTTC. Amino acid sequence: CASSYSLEGYGYTF.

The rearrangement joins TRBV7-2 to TRBJ2-6, with no clear D. The ends were cut back, 3 bases at V and 4 bases at J, with 10 bases in the middle. CDR3 length: 15 residues. CDR1 and CDR2 (germline): SGHTA, FQGNSA. The CDR3 DNA follows: TGTGCCAGCAGCTTTTCCGGAGTAGGGGCCAACGTCCTGACTTTC. This sequence encodes CASSFSGVGANVLTF.

The V and J genes are TRBV12-3 or TRBV12-4 and TRBJ2-1; TRBD2 might be the D (7 bases). The CDR3 loop spans 13 amino acids. Trimming took 6 bases from V and 7 from J, leaving 13 bases between them. CDR3 region: CASRSEGGNEQFF. CDR3 coding DNA: TGTGCCAGCAGGTCTGAGGGGGGGAATGAGCAGTTCTTC.

V usage is TRBV6-5 and J usage is TRBJ2-5; 7 nucleotides align to TRBD2. The CDR3 has 14 amino acids. From germline, CDR1 is MNHEY and CDR2 SVGAGI. Trimming took 6 bases from V and 4 from J; bases not matched to a gene: 8. This CDR3 is CASSPVTGGETQYF. CDR3 nucleotide sequence: TGTGCCAGCAGCCCGGTGACGGGGGGAGAGACCCAGTACTTC.

This chain connects TRBV5-1 to TRBJ2-5; D is unclear. The CDR3 is 12 amino acids. Germline lookup yields CDR1 SGHRS and CDR2 YFSETQ. V shed 4 bases and J shed 2 bases, with 6 bases lying between them. This chain's CDR3 is CASSQNQETQYF. The CDR3 DNA is TGCGCCAGCAGCCAAAATCAAGAGACCCAGTACTTC.